The 18 T cell receptor beta chains below come from one sample, sequenced in a study of T-cell reconstitution after alpha-beta-depleted transplantation in children. The authors prepared the TCRbeta library with unique molecular identifiers. Using its own MiXCR run on the PCR reads, TCRdb lists one record per CDR3 protein. The repertoire holds around 210,000 distinct CDR3 sequences, about 7% seen once, with approximately 5.7% in the top ten. The source material was PBMCs, sampled before TCRalphabeta/CD19-depleted stem cell transplant. These receptors all come from a boy aged 2 to 10 with acute lymphoblastic leukemia, due to receive a stem cell transplant.

This clonotype has a count of ten or more. The chain has TRBV7-9 and TRBJ2-2, with TRBD2 matching 8 bases. The CDR3 has 16 amino acids. With V trimmed by 4 bases and J by 1 base, 5 bases remained unmatched. Germline V gene lookup returns CDR1 SEHNR and CDR2 FQNEAQ (reference sequence). As DNA, the CDR3 is TGTGCCAGCAGCTCACCCAGCGGGGGGAACACCGGGGAGCTGTTTTTT. This translates into CASSSPSGGNTGELFF.

This clonotype was seen many times. The CDR3 sequence is CASSSTGNEQFF. The CDR3 DNA reads as TGTGCCAGCAGCTCTACAGGGAATGAGCAGTTCTTC. The rearrangement joins TRBV7-9 to TRBJ2-1; D is perhaps TRBD1 (6 bases). The CDR3 is 12 amino acids. The V gene lost 4 bases and the J gene lost 7 bases, with 8 bases spanning the gap. Per the germline V gene, CDR1 is SEHNR and CDR2 is FQNEAQ (reference sequence).

This clonotype has only a few counts. The chain joins TRBV6-2 or TRBV6-3 to TRBJ1-5; 7 bases map to TRBD1. The CDR3 is 15 residues long. The J segment lost 7 bases and the V segment lost 6 bases, leaving 12 bases of the junction unmatched. Germline loops: CDR1 MNHEY, CDR2 SVGEGT. CDR3 region: CASRGTDRVGQPQHF. CDR3 nucleotides: TGTGCCAGCAGGGGTACCGACAGGGTGGGGCAGCCCCAGCATTTT.

This clonotype came up many times. V gene TRBV20-1 combines with J gene TRBJ2-7, with 7 bases lining up with TRBD1. Germline CDR1 is DFQATT and CDR2 is SNEGSKA (reference sequence). The CDR3 covers 13 residues. The V and J ends lost 1 base and 6 bases, in that order; junction bases with no gene match: 6. The CDR3, as DNA: TGCAGTGCTAGAGCGACAGGGCTAAGCGAGCAGTACTTC. It codes for CSARATGLSEQYF.

This clonotype was found many times. The chain employs TRBV5-6 and TRBJ2-1; 8 nucleotides agree with TRBD2. V trimming: 6 bases; J trimming: 7 bases; junction bases outside the gene matches: 12. The CDR3 is 15 amino acids. Germline CDR1 and CDR2: SGHDT and YYEEEE. Here the CDR3 reads CASNVLAVFMNEQFF. CDR3 DNA: TGTGCCAGCAACGTACTAGCGGTGTTCATGAATGAGCAGTTCTTC.

This clonotype has ten or more counts. No DNA is shown, since the ends of the CDR3 on it are uncertain; the CDR3 is the one TCRdb lists. The chain carries TRBV28 and TRBJ1-2; TRBD1, as called in the table, went unchecked against the DNA. 15 amino acids form the CDR3, both terminal residues included. The germline V gene has CDR1 MDHEN and CDR2 SYDVKM. CDR3: CASSTSEGALRGYTF.

This clonotype was observed at least ten times. V gene TRBV7-2 combines with J gene TRBJ2-1, with D possibly being TRBD2 (7 bases). Trimming took off 1 base at V and 3 bases at J, with 16 bases between the two ends. Germline CDR1 and CDR2: SGHTA and FQGNSA. The CDR3 loop spans 17 amino acids. The CDR3 is CASSLVSGGPIYNEQFF. CDR3 DNA: TGTGCCAGCAGCTTAGTATCGGGGGGCCCTATCTACAATGAGCAGTTCTTC.

This clonotype was seen many times. The rearrangement uses TRBV7-2 and TRBJ2-2, with 7 bases lining up with TRBD1. CDR1 is SGHTA, CDR2 FQGNSA, per germline. CDR3 length: 14 residues. V shed 5 bases and J 5 bases; nucleotides not matched to a gene: 5. In DNA form, the CDR3 reads TGTGCCAGCAGCCAAGGGACAGCTACCGGGGAGCTGTTTTTT. Its translation: CASSQGTATGELFF. The variable domain in full, with the rest retrieved from reference TRBV7-2 and TRBJ2-2, is GAGVSQSPSNKVTEKGKDVELRCDPISGHTALYWYRQSLGQGLEFLIYFQGNSAPDKSGLPSDRFSAERTGGSVSTLTIQRTQQEDSAVYLCASSQGTATGELFFGEGSRLTVL.

This clonotype was seen many times. V is TRBV5-6 and J is TRBJ2-5; D gene ambiguous. CDR3 length equals 14 residues. Between the trimmed V and J ends, which lost 4 bases and 7 bases, there was a span of 17 bases. Germline V lookup: CDR1 SGHDT, CDR2 YYEEEE. The CDR3 spells CASSHVIHEVTQYF. CDR3 in DNA: TGTGCCAGCAGCCACGTGATCCACGAAGTGACCCAGTACTTC. The full variable domain, rest sourced from reference TRBV5-6 and TRBJ2-5, is DAGVTQSPTHLIKTRGQQVTLRCSPKSGHDTVSWYQQALGQGPQFIFQYYEEEERQRGNFPDRFSGHQFPNYSSELNVNALLLGDSALYLCASSHVIHEVTQYFGPGTRLLVL.

This clonotype was seen ten or more times. The chain uses TRBV28 and TRBJ1-2, with 11 positions matching TRBD1. V gave up 1 base and J gave up 8 bases; unmatched junction bases: 6. Looked up from germline, CDR1 is MDHEN and CDR2 is SYDVKM. The CDR3 runs to 15 residues. CDR3 DNA sequence: TGTGCCAGCAGTTTATCAGGACAGGGGGCGAAAGGCTACACCTTC. This codes for CASSLSGQGAKGYTF.

The sample holds a few counts of this clonotype. The J gene is TRBJ2-1, the V gene TRBV30; D uncertain. From germline, CDR1 is GTSNPN and CDR2 SVGIG (reference sequence). This CDR3 has 13 residues. Trimming pared 3 bases from V and 6 bases from J, leaving 12 bases between. The chain's CDR3 is CAWRSAGGNEQFF. In DNA, the CDR3 is TGTGCCTGGAGATCAGCCGGTGGCAATGAGCAGTTCTTC.

This clonotype was seen ten or more times. The rearrangement joins TRBV9 to TRBJ2-1, with TRBD2 as a possible D gene (6 bases). The germline CDR1 and CDR2 sequences are SGDLS and YYNGEE. The CDR3 sequence is 15 residues long. The germline V and J ends were trimmed by 0 bases and 2 bases, with 9 bases remaining between them. The CDR3 nucleotides are TGTGCCAGCAGCGTAGGAATAGCGGCCTACAATGAGCAGTTCTTC. Translated: CASSVGIAAYNEQFF.

The sample holds many counts of this clonotype. The chain carries TRBV7-2 and TRBJ2-3; the match to TRBD1 covers 9 bases. Unmatched junction bases numbered 7, after V lost 5 bases and J lost 4 bases. The CDR3 totals 15 residues. Germline V CDR1 and CDR2: SGHTA, FQGNSA. CDR3 protein: CASSVDRGFADTQYF. For the CDR3, the DNA is TGTGCCAGCAGCGTGGACAGGGGATTTGCAGATACGCAGTATTTT.

This clonotype was seen repeatedly, ten times or more. The V call is TRBV29-1, the J call TRBJ2-7; no firm D call. The CDR3 has 12 residues. The germline V gene has CDR1 SQVTM and CDR2 ANQGSEA. The CDR3 here is CSLVGSSYEQYF. Here the CDR3 DNA reads TGCAGTCTAGTAGGATCATCCTACGAGCAGTACTTC.

This clonotype was recorded many times. The rearrangement uses TRBV6-1 and TRBJ2-1; 12 positions match TRBD1. The J segment lost 7 bases and the V segment lost 7 bases, leaving 11 bases of the junction unmatched. The length of the CDR3 is 16 residues. Germline CDR1 reads MNHNS; CDR2 reads SASEGT. The CDR3 reads CASNRQPGQGANEQFF. CDR3 sequence (DNA): TGTGCCAGCAATCGTCAACCGGGACAGGGGGCGAATGAGCAGTTCTTC.

This chain uses TRBV5-1 with TRBJ2-3, with D perhaps matching TRBD2 (5 bases). The CDR3 has 14 amino acids. CDR1 and CDR2 from the germline V gene are SGHRS and YFSETQ. V was trimmed by 0 bases and J by 5 bases, leaving 10 bases between them. CDR3 residues: CASSLASPVDTQYF. In DNA form, the CDR3 reads TGCGCCAGCAGCTTGGCTAGCCCCGTAGATACGCAGTATTTT. The full variable domain, completed using reference TRBV5-1 and TRBJ2-3, is KAGVTQTPRYLIKTRGQQVTLSCSPISGHRSVSWYQQTPGQGLQFLFEYFSETQRNKGNFPGRFSGRQFSNSRSEMNVSTLELGDSALYLCASSLASPVDTQYFGPGTRLTVL.

Worth noting for this clonotype: Germline and junction disagree at one end, which may indicate a read error. The V call is TRBV7-7, the J call TRBJ1-4; the D gene is possibly TRBD1 (6 bases). The germline CDR1 and CDR2 sequences are SSHAT and FNYEAQ (reference sequence). The CDR3 length is 17 residues. The CDR3 bases are TGTGCTAGCAGCCCCCCGGGACGCCAGGGGAGGGATGAAAAACTGTTTTTT. Translating gives CASSPPGRQGRDEKLFF.

This clonotype came up many times. The chain uses TRBV6-5 and TRBJ2-5; D ambiguous. Germline CDR1 and CDR2: MNHEY and SVGAGI. The CDR3 length is 15 residues. V shed 4 bases and J shed 5 bases, with 17 bases lying between them. The CDR3 loop is CASSSVGPPAETQYF. DNA of the CDR3: TGTGCCAGCAGTTCCGTCGGCCCCCCCGCTGAGACCCAGTACTTC.